This T cell receptor beta chain was sequenced during a study of blood T cell repertoires in COVID-19. For the study at large: T cells, B-cell-depleted T cells, or PBMCs provided the cDNA or gDNA that served as material.

Per the germline V gene, CDR1 is SGHRS and CDR2 is YFSETQ. The CDR3 spans 14 residues. With V trimmed by 0 bases and J by 1 base, 1 base remained unmatched. In the study's own analysis: It was from reference gene primer amplification that nucleated cell counts were estimated. Sequencing used immunoSEQ multiplex PCR; TCRdb keeps in-frame clones, though not all of them. V, J and clone size derive from that table, while D and trimming were established from the DNA sequence. This table holds under 300,000 clones, around nine tenths found once. Participants spanned ages 18 to 89 years and resided in about two dozen US areas. Cohort 3 donors were reported recovered after two negative PCRs, clearance, or symptom resolution.

This rearrangement joins TRBV5-1 to TRBJ2-7, with 7 bases identical to TRBD1. Material for sequencing was PBMCs or T cells enriched from blood (not recorded which). The source of this sequence is a woman between 40 and 55 years old who had recovered from COVID-19. CDR3 protein: CASSLVTGSYEQYF. Written as DNA, the CDR3 is TGCGCCAGCAGCTTGGTGACAGGGTCCTACGAGCAGTACTTC.